Each of the 13 T cell receptor beta chains below was sequenced from the same sample in a study of CD4 T cells in relation to SARS-CoV-2 and coronaviruses. For these receptors, no antigen is known. The method was immunoSEQ multiplex PCR; TCRdb's version includes in-frame clones alone and lacks a portion of them. The sample carries around 23,000 clones, less than 85% recorded once. Before the COVID-19 pandemic, during about 2011-2018, CD4+ T cells were taken from unexposed donors. After more than eight days of culture, CD4+ T cells were isolated. The sequenced sample was CD4+ T cells from PBMCs, cultured in vitro. The receptors originated from a human donor in good health.

The chain uses TRBV27 and TRBJ2-5, with D tentatively TRBD1 or TRBD2 (6 bases each). This CDR3 is built from 13 residues. Per the germline V gene, CDR1 is MNHEY and CDR2 is SMNVEV (reference sequence). V gave up 3 bases and J gave up 4 bases, with 9 bases separating them. CDR3 DNA: TGTGCCAGCAGTTTTGGGGGGCGAGAGACCCAGTACTTC. The encoded protein is CASSFGGRETQYF.

The V and J genes are TRBV6-6 and TRBJ1-3; weak D call: TRBD1 (5 bases). Trimming took off 6 bases at V and 0 bases at J, with 12 bases between the two ends. The CDR3 is made up of 15 amino acids. CDR1 and CDR2 (germline): MNHNY, SVGAGI (reference sequence). The CDR3 loop reads CASRPGLLSGNTIYF. For the CDR3, the DNA is TGTGCCAGCAGACCGGGACTCCTCTCTGGAAACACCATATATTTT.

This clone was recorded a few times. This chain connects TRBV6-5 to TRBJ2-5; D call uncertain. V was shortened by 4 bases and J by 1 base, with 10 bases between the two germline ends. This CDR3 has 14 residues. Germline CDR1 MNHEY, CDR2 SVGAGI. This CDR3 is CASSLTHTQETQYF. CDR3 sequence (DNA): TGTGCCAGCAGTTTGACTCACACCCAAGAGACCCAGTACTTC.

The chain couples TRBV6-5 to TRBJ1-6; D unclear. The germline gives CDR1 MNHEY, CDR2 SVGAGI. The CDR3 is 16 residues long. The ends were cut back, 0 bases at V and 10 bases at J, with 16 bases in the middle. CDR3 sequence: CASSYSSTGDGSPLHF. DNA for the CDR3: TGTGCCAGCAGTTACTCGAGTACCGGCGACGGATCACCCCTCCACTTT.

V usage is TRBV7-2 and J usage is TRBJ1-2; TRBD1 aligns across 9 bases. The germline V gene encodes CDR1 SGHTA and CDR2 FQGNSA. The CDR3 totals 14 residues. Losses at the gene ends were 5 bases for V and 5 bases for J; bases not matched to a gene: 6. The CDR3 protein is CASSTTGGAYGYTF. The CDR3 DNA is TGTGCCAGCAGCACCACAGGGGGCGCTTATGGCTACACCTTC.

J is TRBJ1-6 and V is TRBV6-5, with D unresolved. V gave up 7 bases and J gave up 14 bases, with 21 bases separating them. Per the germline V gene, CDR1 is MNHEY and CDR2 is SVGAGI. The length of the CDR3 is 14 residues. The CDR3 sequence: CASKEGWGAAALHF. In nucleotides, the CDR3 is TGTGCCAGCAAAGAAGGTTGGGGAGCCGCGGCCCTCCACTTT.

This clone came up a few times. This chain links TRBV19 with TRBJ2-5, with 12 positions matching TRBD2. V was pared by 6 bases and J by 7 bases, with 9 bases of the junction left unmatched. The CDR3 totals 15 residues. Germline loops: CDR1 LNHDA, CDR2 SQIVND (reference sequence). The CDR3: CASSSPTSGRRTQYF. The CDR3 DNA is TGTGCCAGTAGCTCCCCGACTAGCGGGAGAAGGACCCAGTACTTC.

The chain employs TRBV6-1 and TRBJ2-7; 11 bases are shared with TRBD1. The germline CDR1 and CDR2 sequences are MNHNS and SASEGT. CDR3 length: 15 amino acids. Losses at the gene ends were 1 base for V and 4 bases for J; bases not matched to a gene: 3. Written as DNA, the CDR3 is TGTGCCAGCAGTGAAGACGGGACAGGGGGTTACGAGCAGTACTTC. It specifies CASSEDGTGGYEQYF.

Here the CDR3 DNA reads TGTGCCAGCAGCGTGAGACTAGCGTCCTACAATGAGCAGTTCTTC. Protein product: CASSVRLASYNEQFF. The chain carries TRBV9 and TRBJ2-1; 8 bases are shared with TRBD2. With V trimmed by 2 bases and J by 1 base, 2 bases remained unmatched. In germline, CDR1 is SGDLS, CDR2 YYNGEE. This CDR3 has 15 residues.

A single count supports this clone. The genes are TRBV15 and TRBJ2-7; 7 bases line up with TRBD2. CDR3 length: 15 amino acids. V lost 0 bases and J lost 0; bases outside the gene matches: 2. Germline V gives CDR1 LNHNV, CDR2 YYDKDF (reference sequence). The DNA for the CDR3 is TGTGCCACCAGCAGAGAGGGGGGGTTCTCCTACGAGCAGTACTTC. As protein: CATSREGGFSYEQYF. The full variable domain, with the rest looked up from reference TRBV15 and TRBJ2-7, is DAMVIQNPRYQVTQFGKPVTLSCSQTLNHNVMYWYQQKSSQAPKLLFHYYDKDFNNEADTPDNFQSRRPNTSFCFLDIRSPGLGDTAMYLCATSREGGFSYEQYFGPGTRLTVT.

The chain has TRBV15 and TRBJ1-1, with D uncertain. V was clipped by 3 bases and J by 1 base, with 9 bases between them. Per germline, CDR1 LNHNV and CDR2 YYDKDF (reference sequence). The CDR3 has 14 amino acids. The CDR3 region is CATSREGRNTEAFF. CDR3 nucleotides: TGTGCCACCAGCAGGGAGGGTAGGAACACTGAAGCTTTCTTT.

This sequence joins TRBV29-1 and TRBJ2-3; D unclear. The CDR3 sequence is 14 residues long. The V end was cut by 5 bases, the J end by 5 bases, with 17 bases between. In germline, CDR1 is SQVTM, CDR2 ANQGSEA. The CDR3 bases are TGCAGCGTTCTTCCCCTGACCTATAGAGATACGCAGTATTTT. Translating gives CSVLPLTYRDTQYF.

As DNA, the CDR3 is TGTGCCAGCAGCTTAGATCCCACGCCGAACTATGGCTACACCTTC. It yields the protein CASSLDPTPNYGYTF. J is TRBJ1-2 and V is TRBV11-2; D is unclear. The V end was cut by 0 bases, the J end by 2 bases, with 10 bases between. CDR1 is SGHAT, CDR2 FQNNGV, per germline. CDR3 length: 15 residues.